This T cell receptor (beta chain) stems from a study of T cell repertoires in cytomegalovirus infection. Whole-study context: HLA-C-restricted CMV epitopes, recently identified, and well-studied HLA-B-restricted ones were used by the study.

A note on this clonotype: Its specificity is unknown.

Trimming cost V 1 base and J 12 bases; bases outside gene matches: 18. CDR1 is SGHAT, CDR2 FQNNGV, per germline. The CDR3 sequence is 17 residues long. MiXCR, applied by TCRdb to the reads, yields one record per CDR3 protein. The sample includes hundreds of thousands of distinct CDR3 sequences, approximately 33% of them seen just once. The V gene is TRBV11-2, the J gene TRBJ2-1; 7 nucleotides agree with TRBD1. Specimen: cultured CD8+ T cells from PBMCs, collected from culture after CMV antigen stimulation. This clonotype was obtained from a human donor in good health (CMV status not recorded). Some clones in this sample may be carry-over from other donors' samples. The CDR3 region is CASSLGGQIPPFFVQFF. The CDR3 DNA is TGTGCCAGCAGCTTAGGGGGACAGATACCCCCTTTTTTTGTGCAGTTCTTC.